Presented here are 19 T cell receptor beta chains from one specimen sequenced in a study of blood T cell repertoires in COVID-19. Method: immunoSEQ multiplex PCR; TCRdb's copy keeps in-frame clones and lacks some. The table lists 75,000 to 85,000 clones, roughly 85% of them singletons. Sequencing was carried out using peripheral blood. The source is a human donor in a cohort sampled during active COVID-19.

This sequence joins TRBV9 and TRBJ2-7; TRBD1 aligns across 9 bases. Germline CDR1 is SGDLS and CDR2 is YYNGEE. This CDR3 has 15 amino acids. V was clipped by 1 base and J by 6 bases; unmatched bases: 8. This chain's CDR3 is CASSVSGQGIVEQYF. CDR3 in DNA: TGTGCCAGCAGCGTATCCGGACAGGGGATCGTCGAGCAGTACTTC.

This chain connects TRBV12-5 to TRBJ2-7; 7 bases fit TRBD1. V shed 6 bases, J shed 0 bases, and the junction held 11 bases outside the gene matches. Germline CDR1 is LGHNT and CDR2 is FRNRAP. This CDR3 has 16 amino acids. CDR3 amino acids: CASGRTGQSISYEQYF. CDR3 coding DNA: TGTGCTAGTGGGCGTACGGGACAGTCGATCTCCTACGAGCAGTACTTC.

The chain recombines TRBV6-6 with TRBJ1-6; a weak D match, TRBD1 (5 bases). The ends were cut back, 7 bases at V and 1 base at J, with 8 bases in the middle. Germline V CDR1 and CDR2: MNHNY, SVGAGI (reference sequence). The CDR3 totals 14 residues. The CDR3 bases are TGTGCCAGCATGGGGGGTTCCTATAATTCACCCCTCCACTTT. It specifies CASMGGSYNSPLHF.

The gene calls are TRBV5-1 and TRBJ2-1; D remains unclear. V lost 4 bases and J 9 bases, leaving 14 bases between the germline ends. CDR1 is SGHRS and CDR2 is YFSETQ in the germline V gene. CDR3 length equals 13 residues. CDR3 sequence (DNA): TGCGCCAGCAGCCCTACCCCTAGATCTGAGCAGTTCTTC. It translates to CASSPTPRSEQFF. Full variable domain (remainder filled in from reference TRBV5-1 and TRBJ2-1): KAGVTQTPRYLIKTRGQQVTLSCSPISGHRSVSWYQQTPGQGLQFLFEYFSETQRNKGNFPGRFSGRQFSNSRSEMNVSTLELGDSALYLCASSPTPRSEQFFGPGTRLTVL.

V usage is TRBV6-5 and J usage is TRBJ2-7, with a weak D call TRBD2 (7 bases). The CDR3 covers 15 residues. Germline CDR1 reads MNHEY; CDR2 reads SVGAGI. Trimming shortened V by 7 bases and J by 3 bases, and 19 bases separated the two germline ends. The CDR3 coding sequence is TGTGCCAGCACCAGCCCAAGGGGGGGGCTCTACGAGCAGTACTTC. This encodes CASTSPRGGLYEQYF.

The chain combines TRBV4-2 with TRBJ2-3; TRBD2 matches 11 bases. The ends lost 0 bases at V and 1 base at J; junction bases unmatched: 9. Germline-derived CDR1 and CDR2 are LGHNA and YNFKEQ. The CDR3 is 19 residues long. The CDR3 loop is CASSQERTSGSSRTDTQYF. The CDR3 DNA sequence: TGTGCCAGCAGCCAAGAACGAACTAGCGGGAGCTCGCGCACAGATACGCAGTATTTT.

This chain joins TRBV5-4 and TRBJ2-7, with D possibly TRBD1 on 6 matching bases. The germline gives CDR1 SGHNT, CDR2 YYREEE (reference sequence). Trimming took 2 bases from V and 4 from J, leaving 13 bases between them. CDR3 length: 14 amino acids. The CDR3 DNA reads as TGTGCCAGCAGCTTCGGACAGCGAGCTTACGAGCAGTACTTC. It codes for CASSFGQRAYEQYF.

This chain uses TRBV12-3 or TRBV12-4 with TRBJ2-3; TRBD1 might be the D (6 bases). Trimming left V 6 bases short and J 6 bases short, with 10 bases between. The CDR3 is made up of 12 amino acids. The CDR3 DNA is TGTGCCAGCAGGGGGGCCGGGGATACGCAGTATTTT. It codes for CASRGAGDTQYF.

The genes are TRBV12-3 or TRBV12-4 and TRBJ1-1, with a tentative D call TRBD1 (5 bases). The germline V and J ends were trimmed by 8 bases and 10 bases, with 17 bases remaining between them. CDR3 length: 12 amino acids. CDR3 nucleotides: TGTGCCAGCTCAGTTGTCACCGGGGGAGCTTTCTTT. Its translation: CASSVVTGGAFF.

The gene calls are TRBV7-9 and TRBJ1-6; D unclear. Germline V gene data show CDR1 as SEHNR and CDR2 as FQNEAQ (reference sequence). The CDR3 has 13 amino acids. The V end was cut by 6 bases, the J end by 7 bases, with 10 bases between. The CDR3 region has the DNA TGTGCCAGCAGTTTTATCCCGAATTCACCCCTCCACTTT. Protein product: CASSFIPNSPLHF.

The V and J genes are TRBV5-1 and TRBJ2-1; D is perhaps TRBD1 (7 bases). The germline gives CDR1 SGHRS, CDR2 YFSETQ. With 2 bases removed from V and 8 bases from J, the gap between germline ends came to 17 bases. There are 15 residues in the CDR3. The CDR3: CASSFLQGGRYEQFF. The DNA for the CDR3 is TGCGCCAGCAGCTTCCTGCAGGGGGGTCGATATGAGCAGTTCTTC. Complete variable domain (other parts from reference TRBV5-1 and TRBJ2-1): KAGVTQTPRYLIKTRGQQVTLSCSPISGHRSVSWYQQTPGQGLQFLFEYFSETQRNKGNFPGRFSGRQFSNSRSEMNVSTLELGDSALYLCASSFLQGGRYEQFFGPGTRLTVL.

The chain couples TRBV7-6 to TRBJ2-7, with D perhaps matching TRBD1 (5 bases). Germline lookup yields CDR1 SGHVS and CDR2 FNYEAQ. The germline V and J ends were trimmed by 4 bases and 2 bases, with 15 bases remaining between them. The CDR3 length is 15 residues. The CDR3 bases are TGTGCCAGCAGCTCCAGCCAGGGAAATACCTACGAGCAGTACTTC. Translating gives CASSSSQGNTYEQYF.

The table lists this clone with a count of one. The chain employs TRBV11-3 and TRBJ2-1; 7 positions match TRBD2. Germline CDR1 reads SGHNT; CDR2 reads YENEEA. The CDR3 spans 17 residues. V lost 1 base to trimming and J lost 7 bases; unmatched junction nucleotides: 13. Written as DNA, the CDR3 is TGTGCCAGCAGCTTAGTGGGTCCGACGGGAGGTTCAAATGAGCAGTTCTTC. It specifies CASSLVGPTGGSNEQFF.

The V and J genes are TRBV2 and TRBJ1-3; tentatively, D is TRBD1 (5 bases). The CDR3 has 13 residues. From germline, CDR1 is SNHLY and CDR2 FYNNEI. V lost 6 bases and J 7 bases, leaving 13 bases between the germline ends. The CDR3 loop reads CASRGEDWNTIYF. DNA for the CDR3: TGTGCCAGCAGGGGGGAGGACTGGAACACCATATATTTT.

This rearrangement joins TRBV2 to TRBJ1-1, with D maybe TRBD1 (5 bases). This CDR3 has 14 residues. V was pared by 7 bases and J by 4 bases, with 16 bases between. Germline assignment: CDR1 SNHLY and CDR2 FYNNEI. CDR3 loop: CASNGRSQGTEAFF. The CDR3 coding sequence is TGTGCCAGCAACGGACGGTCCCAGGGCACTGAAGCTTTCTTT.

This clone was counted a single time. The gene calls are TRBV5-1 and TRBJ2-6; D not resolved. Trimming stripped 1 base from V and 1 base from J, with 9 bases between. This CDR3 has 16 amino acids. The germline V gene has CDR1 SGHRS and CDR2 YFSETQ. The CDR3 region has the DNA TGCGCCAGCAGCTTGTCCATGACTTCTGGGGCCAACGTCCTGACTTTC. Translating gives CASSLSMTSGANVLTF.

This clone was counted a few times. The CDR3 is CASSRLAGAAGELFF. CDR3 sequence (DNA): TGTGCCAGCAGTAGACTAGCGGGAGCCGCCGGGGAGCTGTTTTTT. The J gene is TRBJ2-2, the V gene TRBV11-2; 12 bases match TRBD2. Germline CDR1 reads SGHAT; CDR2 reads FQNNGV. After removal of 6 bases from V and 6 bases from J, the junction contained 5 bases not matched to a gene. This CDR3 is 15 amino acids long.

This sequence joins TRBV21-1 and TRBJ2-2; the table calls TRBD2, which could not be checked here. TRBV21-1 is listed as a pseudogene. This CDR3 region has 16 residues. DNA for the CDR3: TGTGCCAGCAGCATAAGGAGGCCCACGAACACCGGGGAGCTGTTTTTT. It encodes CASSIRRPTNTGELFF.

The V gene is TRBV6-4, the J gene TRBJ1-1; 10 bases are shared with TRBD1. Germline V gene sequence: CDR1 MRHNA, CDR2 SNTAGT. There are 13 residues in the CDR3. CDR3 sequence: CVEPGTGDTEAFF. CDR3 sequence (DNA): TGTGTCGAGCCCGGGACAGGGGACACTGAAGCTTTCTTT.